This T cell receptor beta chain was sequenced in a study of blood T cell repertoires in COVID-19. Study overall: PBMCs, B-cell-depleted T cells, or T cells were the source of the cDNA or gDNA that made up the material.

Per the study methods: Estimated nucleated cell counts came from reference gene primer amplification. The protocol was immunoSEQ multiplex PCR, while the TCRdb copy is restricted to in-frame clones and leaves out a portion. The V and J calls and clone size are taken from that table; D and trimming were inferred from the DNA. The sample carries more than 200,000 clones, about nine tenths recorded once. Participants' reported clinical history set cohort assignment. Recovered status applied to Cohort 3 donors who had two consecutive negative PCRs. It also applied to those with clearance or with symptom resolution. The CDR3 is made up of 16 amino acids. Germline CDR1 reads SGHNT; CDR2 reads YYREEE (reference sequence). Trimming cost V 5 bases and J 7 bases; bases outside gene matches: 13.

The chain uses TRBV5-4 and TRBJ2-1; 9 bases map to TRBD2. The sample taken for sequencing was PBMCs or T cells enriched from blood (not recorded which). The receptor was derived from a woman aged 18 to 35 who had recovered from COVID-19. In DNA, the CDR3 is TGTGCCAGCAGTTATGTAGCGGGGGCATATAGGAATGAGCAGTTCTTC. It is translated as CASSYVAGAYRNEQFF.